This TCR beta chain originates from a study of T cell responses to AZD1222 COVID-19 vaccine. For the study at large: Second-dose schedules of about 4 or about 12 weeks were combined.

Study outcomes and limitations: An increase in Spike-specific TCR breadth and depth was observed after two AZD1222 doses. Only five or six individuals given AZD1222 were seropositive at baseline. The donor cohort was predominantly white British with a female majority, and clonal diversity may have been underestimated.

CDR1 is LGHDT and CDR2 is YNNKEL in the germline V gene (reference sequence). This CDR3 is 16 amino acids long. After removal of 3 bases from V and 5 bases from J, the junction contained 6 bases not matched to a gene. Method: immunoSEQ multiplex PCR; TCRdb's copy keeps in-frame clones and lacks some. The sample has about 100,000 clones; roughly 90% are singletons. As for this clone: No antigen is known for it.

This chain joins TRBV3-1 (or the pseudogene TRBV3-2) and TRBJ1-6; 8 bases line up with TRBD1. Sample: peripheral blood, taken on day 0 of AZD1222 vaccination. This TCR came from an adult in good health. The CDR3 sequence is CASSQTDRANNSPLHF. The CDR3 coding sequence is TGTGCCAGCAGCCAGACGGACAGGGCCAATAATTCACCCCTCCACTTT.